These 8 T cell receptor beta chains were sequenced from one sample in a study of blood T cell repertoires in COVID-19. Here immunoSEQ multiplex PCR was the method, and the copy in TCRdb shows in-frame clones only, minus some. The sample contains just over 300,000 clones, 87% of which appear only once. The specimen was peripheral blood. These receptors were taken from a man younger than 30 with active or convalescent COVID-19.

V gene TRBV6-1 combines with J gene TRBJ1-5; the match to TRBD1 covers 9 bases. The V segment lost 0 bases and the J segment 3 bases; nucleotides outside the gene matches: 9. Germline CDR1 reads MNHNS; CDR2 reads SASEGT. CDR3 length: 18 amino acids. The CDR3 here is CASSEAQVDRGDNQPQHF. In DNA, the CDR3 is TGTGCCAGCAGTGAAGCGCAGGTGGACAGGGGAGACAATCAGCCCCAGCATTTT.

The gene calls are TRBV2 and TRBJ1-3; a possible D gene is TRBD1 (5 bases). This CDR3 contains 14 residues. Trimming removed 4 bases at V and 4 bases at J, with 11 bases between. Germline CDR1 reads SNHLY; CDR2 reads FYNNEI. The CDR3 bases are TGTGCCAGCAGTGTAGAAGCAGGGGGAAACACCATATATTTT. Encoded protein: CASSVEAGGNTIYF.

J is TRBJ2-2 and V is TRBV7-2; 13 nucleotides agree with TRBD2. CDR1 and CDR2 (germline): SGHTA, FQGNSA. The CDR3 length is 15 residues. After removal of 5 bases from V and 6 bases from J, the junction contained 3 bases not matched to a gene. Here the CDR3 reads CASSLTSGRAGELFF. DNA of the CDR3: TGTGCCAGCAGCCTTACTAGCGGGAGGGCCGGGGAGCTGTTTTTT.

The chain links TRBV27 to TRBJ1-6; 12 bases fit TRBD1. This CDR3 is built from 16 residues. The V gene end was trimmed by 4 bases and the J gene end by 7 bases; junction bases not matched to a gene: 5. Per germline, CDR1 MNHEY and CDR2 SMNVEV (reference sequence). In DNA form, the CDR3 reads TGTGCCAGCAGTTCCGGGACAGGGGGCTGGAATTCACCCCTCCACTTT. Amino acids: CASSSGTGGWNSPLHF.

This chain connects TRBV6-2 or TRBV6-3 to TRBJ2-7; D may be TRBD2 (5 bases). The CDR3 sequence is 12 residues long. The V end was cut by 4 bases, the J end by 3 bases, with 7 bases between. Germline lookup yields CDR1 MNHEY and CDR2 SVGEGT. DNA for the CDR3: TGTGCCAGCAGTTTACTAGTCTACGAGCAGTACTTC. It yields the protein CASSLLVYEQYF.

This rearrangement joins TRBV6-6 to TRBJ1-2, with D possibly being TRBD1 (6 bases). The CDR3 is made up of 16 amino acids. V shed 7 bases and J shed 2 bases, with 20 bases lying between them. CDR1 and CDR2 (germline): MNHNY, SVGAGI (reference sequence). The CDR3 here is CASMGMRGGLNYGYTF. In DNA, the CDR3 is TGTGCCAGCATGGGGATGAGAGGGGGTCTAAACTATGGCTACACCTTC.

This clone was found a few times. The chain links TRBV25-1 to TRBJ1-4, with D possibly being TRBD1 (6 bases). The CDR3 runs to 14 residues. The germline V gene encodes CDR1 MGHDK and CDR2 SYGVNS. The V gene lost 8 bases and the J gene lost 7 bases, with 17 bases spanning the gap. CDR3 DNA: TGTGCCAGCTCGGCCTCAGGGGCGGGTGAAAAACTGTTTTTT. This encodes CASSASGAGEKLFF.

The J gene is TRBJ1-1, the V gene TRBV19; a possible D gene is TRBD1 (5 bases). This CDR3 contains 15 residues. V was clipped by 5 bases and J by 4 bases, with 17 bases between them. Germline assignment: CDR1 LNHDA and CDR2 SQIVND (reference sequence). CDR3 sequence reads: CASSSQGGTSTEAFF. CDR3 DNA: TGTGCCAGTAGTTCCCAGGGCGGTACGAGCACTGAAGCTTTCTTT.